A single sample gave rise to the 18 T cell receptor beta chains below, sequenced in a study of T-cell memory formation after mild COVID-19. TCRdb analysed the 5' RACE reads with MiXCR anew, one entry per CDR3 protein. The sample includes over 150,000 distinct CDR3 sequences, about a fifth seen only once; the top ten take 23%. Material: PBMCs or a T cell subset sorted from them (not recorded which). Source of these receptors: an adult woman who had mild COVID-19 (a few samples of this study predate the infection). Cell type and time point are not known.

V gene TRBV4-1 combines with J gene TRBJ1-2, with D possibly matching TRBD1 (5 bases). Germline CDR1 and CDR2: MGHRA and YSYEKL. V was pared by 3 bases and J by 6 bases, with 11 bases between. The CDR3 runs 13 residues. CDR3 nucleotide sequence: TGCGCCAGCAGCCATGGGGGTTCCGATGGCTACACCTTC. Protein: CASSHGGSDGYTF.

The V gene is TRBV6-1, the J gene TRBJ2-3; 7 nucleotides align to TRBD1. The CDR3 extends over 14 amino acids. CDR1 and CDR2 from the germline V gene are MNHNS and SASEGT. The V and J ends lost 6 bases and 2 bases, in that order; junction bases with no gene match: 5. CDR3 in DNA: TGTGCCAGCAGCCAGGGGGTCGACACAGATACGCAGTATTTT. This gives the protein CASSQGVDTDTQYF.

The chain couples TRBV2 to TRBJ2-2, with 8 bases matching TRBD1. The CDR3 extends over 15 amino acids. Trimming removed 1 base from V and 4 bases from J; junction bases left unmatched: 2. Germline lookup yields CDR1 SNHLY and CDR2 FYNNEI. This chain's CDR3 is CASSEGQGPTGELFF. DNA for the CDR3: TGTGCCAGCAGTGAAGGACAGGGGCCCACCGGGGAGCTGTTTTTT.

This rearrangement joins TRBV2 to TRBJ2-5; 12 bases are shared with TRBD2. Germline CDR1 SNHLY, CDR2 FYNNEI. V lost 0 bases and J lost 3; bases outside the gene matches: 5. This CDR3 has 17 amino acids. CDR3 residues: CASSEAGTSGGKETQYF. CDR3 DNA sequence: TGTGCCAGCAGTGAAGCGGGCACTAGCGGGGGGAAAGAGACCCAGTACTTC. Full variable domain (remainder filled in from reference TRBV2 and TRBJ2-5): EPEVTQTPSHQVTQMGQEVILRCVPISNHLYFYWYRQILGQKVEFLVSFYNNEISEKSEIFDDQFSVERPDGSNFTLKIRSTKLEDSAMYFCASSEAGTSGGKETQYFGPGTRLLVL.

As concerns this clonotype: This sequence may be a read error, since a much larger clone differs from it by one base. This chain links TRBV7-9 with TRBJ2-3, with 10 bases matching TRBD1. Germline V gene lookup returns CDR1 SEHNR and CDR2 FQNEAQ (reference sequence). The CDR3 contains 19 residues. Trimming removed 6 bases from V and 1 base from J; junction bases left unmatched: 16. DNA for the CDR3: TGTGCCAGCAGATCCCCCCGCGACAGGGGGCGATTTGGCACAGATACGCAGTATTTT. Protein: CASRSPRDRGRFGTDTQYF.

Only a few counts were recorded for this clonotype. The chain joins TRBV7-8 to TRBJ2-1, with a weak D call TRBD1 (5 bases). CDR3 length: 14 residues. The V gene's germline CDR1 is SGHVS and CDR2 FQNEAQ. V was pared by 1 base and J by 8 bases, with 12 bases between. Here the CDR3 DNA reads TGTGCCAGCAGCTTAGGCCTGGGCAGGGATGAGCAGTTCTTC. Translating gives CASSLGLGRDEQFF.

The V and J genes are TRBV7-3 and TRBJ2-1; weak D call: TRBD2 (5 bases). V lost 5 bases to trimming and J lost 10 bases, with 18 bases between them. CDR1 is SGHTA, CDR2 FQGTGA, per germline. This CDR3 region has 14 residues. The CDR3 DNA follows: TGTGCCAGCAGCCTGTCGGGCGCCTGGGAGGAGCAGTTCTTC. This translates into CASSLSGAWEEQFF.

CDR3 sequence: CASSHIAGGSYEQYF. In DNA, the CDR3 is TGTGCCAGCAGCCACATAGCGGGAGGTTCCTACGAGCAGTACTTC. The chain recombines TRBV3-1 with TRBJ2-7; 10 nucleotides align to TRBD2. CDR1 LGHDT and CDR2 YNNKEL come from the germline V gene (reference sequence). V trimming: 3 bases; J trimming: 1 base; junction bases outside the gene matches: 3. CDR3 length: 15 amino acids.

The V call is TRBV7-9, the J call TRBJ2-7; a possible D gene is TRBD2 (5 bases). Trimming shortened V by 5 bases and J by 3 bases, and 14 bases separated the two germline ends. CDR1 and CDR2 from the germline V gene are SEHNR and FQNEAQ (reference sequence). The CDR3 totals 14 residues. CDR3: CASSPAASRYEQYF. The CDR3 DNA follows: TGTGCCAGCAGCCCAGCGGCCTCTCGCTACGAGCAGTACTTC.

The rearrangement uses TRBV6-5 and TRBJ2-1; 10 bases are shared with TRBD2. V shed 6 bases and J 4 bases; nucleotides not matched to a gene: 3. The CDR3 totals 14 residues. Looked up from germline, CDR1 is MNHEY and CDR2 is SVGAGI. CDR3 protein: CASSYSGRYNEQFF. The CDR3 bases are TGTGCCAGCAGCTATAGCGGGAGGTACAATGAGCAGTTCTTC.

J is TRBJ2-1 and V is TRBV6-2 or TRBV6-3; D is possibly TRBD1 (6 bases). Germline-derived CDR1 and CDR2 are MNHEY and SVGEGT. Trimming removed 10 bases from V and 7 bases from J, with 17 bases in between. The CDR3 has 13 residues. In DNA, the CDR3 is TGTGCCACCGACCGCTCTACAGGGAATGAGCAGTTCTTC. This codes for CATDRSTGNEQFF.

CDR3 nucleotide sequence: TGTGCCACCAGTGACGTGGGACAGGGCGACACCGGGGAGCTGTTTTTT. As protein: CATSDVGQGDTGELFF. The chain joins TRBV24-1 to TRBJ2-2; TRBD1 aligns across 9 bases. CDR1 KGHDR and CDR2 SFDVKD come from the germline V gene. V dropped 4 bases and J dropped 3; count of bases not matched to a gene: 5. The CDR3 sequence is 16 residues long.

This clonotype was seen a few times. The V call is TRBV5-1, the J call TRBJ2-7; no clear D gene. This CDR3 has 12 residues. Germline CDR1 and CDR2: SGHRS and YFSETQ. Trimming pared 4 bases from V and 12 bases from J, leaving 17 bases between. The CDR3 reads CASSLGSRMMYF. In DNA, the CDR3 is TGCGCCAGCAGCCTTGGAAGCAGGATGATGTACTTC.

This clonotype was recorded a few times. The V call is TRBV20-1, the J call TRBJ2-3; 13 bases line up with TRBD2. This CDR3 contains 16 residues. The V and J ends lost 3 bases and 3 bases, in that order; junction bases with no gene match: 6. The V gene's germline CDR1 is DFQATT and CDR2 SNEGSKA (reference sequence). The DNA for the CDR3 is TGCAGTGCTAGGGCGACTAGCGGGAGGACTACAGATACGCAGTATTTT. Residues: CSARATSGRTTDTQYF.

This rearrangement joins TRBV29-1 to TRBJ1-1; D is undetermined. The V end was cut by 5 bases, the J end by 0 bases, with 7 bases between. Germline-derived CDR1 and CDR2 are SQVTM and ANQGSEA. The CDR3 runs 12 residues. The CDR3 DNA sequence: TGCAGCGTTTTAATCATGAACACTGAAGCTTTCTTT. It is translated as CSVLIMNTEAFF.

The sample holds many counts of this clonotype. As DNA, the CDR3 is TGCGCCAGCAGCCAAGAAGCGCCGGGGACCGGGTACGAGCAGTACTTC. Protein: CASSQEAPGTGYEQYF. The V call is TRBV4-3, the J call TRBJ2-7, with D perhaps given as TRBD1 or TRBD2 (5 bases each). Germline V CDR1 and CDR2: LGHNA, YSLEER. Trimming took 0 bases from V and 4 from J, leaving 16 bases between them. This CDR3 has 16 amino acids.

This clonotype was counted between two and nine times. This chain joins TRBV7-2 and TRBJ2-7; 9 bases match TRBD2. Germline assignment: CDR1 SGHTA and CDR2 FQGNSA. Trimming took 5 bases from V and 2 from J; bases not matched to a gene: 7. This CDR3 contains 15 residues. The CDR3 protein is CASSAVAGGTYEQYF. For the CDR3, the DNA is TGTGCCAGCAGCGCAGTTGCGGGAGGGACCTACGAGCAGTACTTC. The full variable domain, its missing parts supplied by reference TRBV7-2 and TRBJ2-7, is GAGVSQSPSNKVTEKGKDVELRCDPISGHTALYWYRQSLGQGLEFLIYFQGNSAPDKSGLPSDRFSAERTGGSVSTLTIQRTQQEDSAVYLCASSAVAGGTYEQYFGPGTRLTVT.

There are a few counts of this clonotype. The chain employs TRBV5-1 and TRBJ1-1; no reliable D call. The CDR3 totals 14 residues. Germline assignment: CDR1 SGHRS and CDR2 YFSETQ. The V and J ends lost 0 bases and 4 bases respectively, with 10 bases between them. DNA of the CDR3: TGCGCCAGCAGCTTGGTTGCCGTGGGCACTGAAGCTTTCTTT. It encodes CASSLVAVGTEAFF.